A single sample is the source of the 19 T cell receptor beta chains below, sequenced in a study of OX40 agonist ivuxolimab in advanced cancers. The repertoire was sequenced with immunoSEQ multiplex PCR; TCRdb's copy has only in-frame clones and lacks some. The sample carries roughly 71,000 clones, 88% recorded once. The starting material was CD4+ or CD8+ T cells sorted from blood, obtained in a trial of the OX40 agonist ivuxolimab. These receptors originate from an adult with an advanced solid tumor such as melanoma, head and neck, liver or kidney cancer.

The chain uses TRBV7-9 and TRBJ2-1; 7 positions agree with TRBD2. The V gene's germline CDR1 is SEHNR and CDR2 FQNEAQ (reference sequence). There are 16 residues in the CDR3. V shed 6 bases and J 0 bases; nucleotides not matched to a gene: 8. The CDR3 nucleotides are TGTGCCAGCAGACGAAGAGCGGGAAGCTCCTACAATGAGCAGTTCTTC. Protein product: CASRRRAGSSYNEQFF.

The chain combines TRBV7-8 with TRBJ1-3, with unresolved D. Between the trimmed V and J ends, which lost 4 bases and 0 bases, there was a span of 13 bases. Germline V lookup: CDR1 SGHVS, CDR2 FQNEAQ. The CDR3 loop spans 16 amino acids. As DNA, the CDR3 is TGTGCCAGCAGCTCGGGTAGACCAGTCTCTGGAAACACCATATATTTT. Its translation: CASSSGRPVSGNTIYF.

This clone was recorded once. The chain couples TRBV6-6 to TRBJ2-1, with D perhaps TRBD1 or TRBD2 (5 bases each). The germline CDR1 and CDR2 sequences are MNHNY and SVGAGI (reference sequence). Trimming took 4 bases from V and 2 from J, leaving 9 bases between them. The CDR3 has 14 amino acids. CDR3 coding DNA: TGTGCCAGCAGTTGGGACGTAACCTACAATGAGCAGTTCTTC. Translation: CASSWDVTYNEQFF.

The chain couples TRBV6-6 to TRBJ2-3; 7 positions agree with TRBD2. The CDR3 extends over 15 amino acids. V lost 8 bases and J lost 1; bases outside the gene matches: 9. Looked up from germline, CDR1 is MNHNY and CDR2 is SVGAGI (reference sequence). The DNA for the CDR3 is TGTGCCAGCGGACCACTAGCGAAAGGCACAGATACGCAGTATTTT. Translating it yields CASGPLAKGTDTQYF.

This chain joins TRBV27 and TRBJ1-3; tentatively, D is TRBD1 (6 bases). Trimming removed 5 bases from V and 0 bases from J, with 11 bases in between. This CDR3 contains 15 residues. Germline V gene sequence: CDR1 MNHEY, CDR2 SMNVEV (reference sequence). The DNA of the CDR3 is TGTGCCAGCAGTCTGACCAGGGGCTCTGGAAACACCATATATTTT. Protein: CASSLTRGSGNTIYF.

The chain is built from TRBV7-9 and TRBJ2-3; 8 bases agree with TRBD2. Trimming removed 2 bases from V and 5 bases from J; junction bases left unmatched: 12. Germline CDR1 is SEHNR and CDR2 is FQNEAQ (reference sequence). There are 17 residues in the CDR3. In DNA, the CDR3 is TGTGCCAGCAGCTTAACTCCAAAGCGGGGGAGAGGAGATACGCAGTATTTT. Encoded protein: CASSLTPKRGRGDTQYF.

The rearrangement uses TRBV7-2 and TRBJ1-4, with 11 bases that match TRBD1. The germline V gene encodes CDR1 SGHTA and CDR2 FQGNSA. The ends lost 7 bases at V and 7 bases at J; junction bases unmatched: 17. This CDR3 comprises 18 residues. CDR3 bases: TGTGCCAGCACCAGACAGCGGACAGGGGGCGTGGGGGGTGAAAAACTGTTTTTT. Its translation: CASTRQRTGGVGGEKLFF.

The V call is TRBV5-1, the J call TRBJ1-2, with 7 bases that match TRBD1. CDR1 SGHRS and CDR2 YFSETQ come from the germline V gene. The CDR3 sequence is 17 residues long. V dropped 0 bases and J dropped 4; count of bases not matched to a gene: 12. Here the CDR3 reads CASSLAAGQPTGYGYTF. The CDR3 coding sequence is TGCGCCAGCAGCTTGGCCGCGGGACAGCCTACGGGCTATGGCTACACCTTC. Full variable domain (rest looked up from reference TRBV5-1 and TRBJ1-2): KAGVTQTPRYLIKTRGQQVTLSCSPISGHRSVSWYQQTPGQGLQFLFEYFSETQRNKGNFPGRFSGRQFSNSRSEMNVSTLELGDSALYLCASSLAAGQPTGYGYTFGSGTRLTVV.

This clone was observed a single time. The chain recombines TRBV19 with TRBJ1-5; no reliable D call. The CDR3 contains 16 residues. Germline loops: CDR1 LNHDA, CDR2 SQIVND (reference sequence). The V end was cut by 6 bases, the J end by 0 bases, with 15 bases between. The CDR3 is CASSNMGLYSNQPQHF. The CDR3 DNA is TGTGCCAGTAGCAACATGGGCCTCTATAGCAATCAGCCCCAGCATTTT.

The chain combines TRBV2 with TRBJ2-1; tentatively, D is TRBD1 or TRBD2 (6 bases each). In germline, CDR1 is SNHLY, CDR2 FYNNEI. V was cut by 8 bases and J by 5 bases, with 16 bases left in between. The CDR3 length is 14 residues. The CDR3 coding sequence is TGTGCCAGCCTAGGACAGAGGAGGGACAATGAGCAGTTCTTC. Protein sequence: CASLGQRRDNEQFF. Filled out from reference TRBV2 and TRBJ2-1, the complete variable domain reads EPEVTQTPSHQVTQMGQEVILRCVPISNHLYFYWYRQILGQKVEFLVSFYNNEISEKSEIFDDQFSVERPDGSNFTLKIRSTKLEDSAMYFCASLGQRRDNEQFFGPGTRLTVL.

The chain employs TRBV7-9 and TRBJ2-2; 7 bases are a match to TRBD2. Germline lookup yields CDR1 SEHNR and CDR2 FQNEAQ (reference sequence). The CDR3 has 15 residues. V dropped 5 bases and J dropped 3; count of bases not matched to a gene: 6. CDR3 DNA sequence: TGTGCCAGCAGCCAAGCGGGATTGGACACCGGGGAGCTGTTTTTT. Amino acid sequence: CASSQAGLDTGELFF.

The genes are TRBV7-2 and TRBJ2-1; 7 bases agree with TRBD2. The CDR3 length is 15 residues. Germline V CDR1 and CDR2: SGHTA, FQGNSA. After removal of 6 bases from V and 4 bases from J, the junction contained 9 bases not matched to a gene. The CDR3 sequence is CASSHRRGDYNEQFF. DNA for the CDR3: TGTGCCAGCAGTCACCGACGGGGGGATTACAATGAGCAGTTCTTC.

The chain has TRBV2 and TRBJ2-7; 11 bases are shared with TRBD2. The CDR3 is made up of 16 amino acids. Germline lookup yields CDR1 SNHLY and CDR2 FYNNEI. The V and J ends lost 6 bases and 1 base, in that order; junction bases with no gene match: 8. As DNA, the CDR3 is TGTGCCAGCAGGACTAGCGGGAACTCATTTTCCTACGAGCAGTACTTC. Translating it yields CASRTSGNSFSYEQYF.

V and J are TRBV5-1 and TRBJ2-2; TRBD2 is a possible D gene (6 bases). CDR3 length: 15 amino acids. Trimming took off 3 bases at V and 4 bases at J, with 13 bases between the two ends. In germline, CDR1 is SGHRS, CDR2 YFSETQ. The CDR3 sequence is CASSSLGGTTGELFF. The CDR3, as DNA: TGCGCCAGCAGCTCCCTTGGGGGGACCACCGGGGAGCTGTTTTTT.

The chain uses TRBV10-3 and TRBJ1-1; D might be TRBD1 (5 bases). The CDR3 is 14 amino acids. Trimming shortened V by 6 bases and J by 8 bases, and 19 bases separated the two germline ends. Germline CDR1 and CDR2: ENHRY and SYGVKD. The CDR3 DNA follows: TGTGCCATCAGGTTGGATTCAGGGCGGATGGAAGCTTTCTTT. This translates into CAIRLDSGRMEAFF.

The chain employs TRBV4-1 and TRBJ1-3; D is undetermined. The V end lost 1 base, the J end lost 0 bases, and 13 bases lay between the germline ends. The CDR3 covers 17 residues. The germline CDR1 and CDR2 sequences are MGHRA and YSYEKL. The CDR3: CASSQVDRASSGNTIYF. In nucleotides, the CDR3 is TGCGCCAGCAGCCAAGTCGATCGGGCGAGCTCTGGAAACACCATATATTTT.

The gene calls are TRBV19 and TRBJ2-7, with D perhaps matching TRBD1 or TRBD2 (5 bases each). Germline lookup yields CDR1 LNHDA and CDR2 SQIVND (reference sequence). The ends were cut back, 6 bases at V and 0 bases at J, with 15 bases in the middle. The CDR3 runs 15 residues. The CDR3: CASRLGDGSSYEQYF. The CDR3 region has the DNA TGTGCCAGTAGACTAGGGGATGGGAGCTCCTACGAGCAGTACTTC.

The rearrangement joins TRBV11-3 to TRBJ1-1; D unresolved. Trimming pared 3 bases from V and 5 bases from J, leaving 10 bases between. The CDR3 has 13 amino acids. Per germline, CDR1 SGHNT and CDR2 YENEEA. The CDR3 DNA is TGTGCCAGCAGCTTTTTAGAGGGAACTGAAGCTTTCTTT. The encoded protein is CASSFLEGTEAFF.

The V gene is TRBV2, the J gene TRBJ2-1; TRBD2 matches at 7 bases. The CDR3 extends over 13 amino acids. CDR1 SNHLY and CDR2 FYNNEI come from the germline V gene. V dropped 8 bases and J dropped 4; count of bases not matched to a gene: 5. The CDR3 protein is CASGRAEYNEQFF. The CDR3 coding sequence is TGTGCCAGCGGGAGGGCCGAATACAATGAGCAGTTCTTC. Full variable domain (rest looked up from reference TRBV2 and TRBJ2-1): EPEVTQTPSHQVTQMGQEVILRCVPISNHLYFYWYRQILGQKVEFLVSFYNNEISEKSEIFDDQFSVERPDGSNFTLKIRSTKLEDSAMYFCASGRAEYNEQFFGPGTRLTVL.